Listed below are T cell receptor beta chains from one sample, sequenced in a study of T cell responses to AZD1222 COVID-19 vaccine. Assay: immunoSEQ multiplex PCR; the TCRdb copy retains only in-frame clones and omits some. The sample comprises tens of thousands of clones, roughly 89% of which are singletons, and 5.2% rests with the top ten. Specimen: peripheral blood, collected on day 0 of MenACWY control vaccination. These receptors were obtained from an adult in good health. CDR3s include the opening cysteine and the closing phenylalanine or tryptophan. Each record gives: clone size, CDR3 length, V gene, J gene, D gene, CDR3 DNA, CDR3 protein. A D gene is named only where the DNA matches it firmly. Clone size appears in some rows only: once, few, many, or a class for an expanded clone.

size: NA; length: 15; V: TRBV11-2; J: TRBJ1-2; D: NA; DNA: TGTGCCAGCAGCTTAGTCGGGGGGGCATCAGGCGGCTACACCTTC; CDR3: CASSLVGGASGGYTF
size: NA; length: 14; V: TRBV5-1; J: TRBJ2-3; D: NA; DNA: TGCGCCAGCAGCTCTAGGTCTCACACAGATACGCAGTATTTT; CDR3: CASSSRSHTDTQYF
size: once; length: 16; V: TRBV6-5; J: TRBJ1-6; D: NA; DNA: TGTGCCAGCAGTTACTACGGAGGGCAGATGAATTCACCCCTCCACTTT; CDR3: CASSYYGGQMNSPLHF
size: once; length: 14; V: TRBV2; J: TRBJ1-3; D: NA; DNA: TGTGCCAGCAGTGAGATCGGACAAGGAAACACCATATATTTT; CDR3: CASSEIGQGNTIYF
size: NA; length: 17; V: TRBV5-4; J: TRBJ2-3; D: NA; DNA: TGTGCCAGCAGCTTGGGACGGGGGCCCAAAAGCACAGATACGCAGTATTTT; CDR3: CASSLGRGPKSTDTQYF
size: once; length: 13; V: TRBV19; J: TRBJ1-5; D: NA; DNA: TGTGCCATCTCGCGGGGGCTCAATCAGCCCCAGCATTTT; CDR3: CAISRGLNQPQHF
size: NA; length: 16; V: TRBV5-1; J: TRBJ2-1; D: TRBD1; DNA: TGCGCCAGCAGCTTCCGGGACAGCAGCTCCTACAATGAGCAGTTCTTC; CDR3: CASSFRDSSSYNEQFF
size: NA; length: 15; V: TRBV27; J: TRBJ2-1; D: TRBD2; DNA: TGTGCCAGCAGTTTATTAGCGGGGGCGAAAGGTGAGCAGTTCTTC; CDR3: CASSLLAGAKGEQFF
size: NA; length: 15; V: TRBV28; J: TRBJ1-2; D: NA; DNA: TGTGCCAGCAGTAGGCCGAGTTACTTCAGCTATGGCTACACCTTC; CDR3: CASSRPSYFSYGYTF
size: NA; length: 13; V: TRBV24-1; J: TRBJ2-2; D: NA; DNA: TGTGCCACCAGTGGTGTGAACACCGGGGAGCTGTTTTTT; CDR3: CATSGVNTGELFF
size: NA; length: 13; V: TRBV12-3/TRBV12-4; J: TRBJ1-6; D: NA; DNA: TGTGCCAGCAGTCTCCGACAGAATTCACCCCTCCACTTT; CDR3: CASSLRQNSPLHF
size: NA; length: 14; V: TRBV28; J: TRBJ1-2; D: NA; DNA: TGTGCCAGCAGTTTGGTAGGGGCCCTCGGTGGCTACACCTTC; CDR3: CASSLVGALGGYTF
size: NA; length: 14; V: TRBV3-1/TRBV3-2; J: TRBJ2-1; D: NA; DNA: TGTGCCAGCAGCCAAGATCAAGGATACAATGAGCAGTTCTTC; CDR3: CASSQDQGYNEQFF
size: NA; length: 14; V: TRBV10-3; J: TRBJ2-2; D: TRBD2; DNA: TGTGCCATCAGGGGACTAGCCAACACCGGGGAGCTGTTTTTT; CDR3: CAIRGLANTGELFF
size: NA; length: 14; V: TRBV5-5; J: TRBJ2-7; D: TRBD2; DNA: TGTGCCAGCAGCCACCAACTAGCGGGGGGCGAGCAGTACTTC; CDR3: CASSHQLAGGEQYF
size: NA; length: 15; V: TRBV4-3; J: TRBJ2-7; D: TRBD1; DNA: TGCGCCAGCAGCCAAGTCCGGGACAGCTCCTACGAGCAGTACTTC; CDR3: CASSQVRDSSYEQYF
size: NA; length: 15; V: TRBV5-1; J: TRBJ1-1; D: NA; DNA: TGCGCCAGCAGCTTGTTCACGGGGCCGAACACTGAAGCTTTCTTT; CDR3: CASSLFTGPNTEAFF
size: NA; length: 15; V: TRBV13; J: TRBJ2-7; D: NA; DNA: TGTGCCAGCAGCCCAGAGGACTCCCAAGGAGGAGAGCAGTACTTC; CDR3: CASSPEDSQGGEQYF
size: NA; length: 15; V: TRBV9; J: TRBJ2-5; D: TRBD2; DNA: TGTGCCAGCAGCCTAATTAGCGGGTCTCAAGAGACCCAGTACTTC; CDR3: CASSLISGSQETQYF
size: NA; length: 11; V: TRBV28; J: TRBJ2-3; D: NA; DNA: TGTGCCGTAAGCCGGCGGGATACGCAGTATTTT; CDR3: CAVSRRDTQYF
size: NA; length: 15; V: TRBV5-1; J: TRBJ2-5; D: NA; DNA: TGCGCCAGCAGCTTGGCGGGTAGTGGGGAGGAGACCCAGTACTTC; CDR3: CASSLAGSGEETQYF
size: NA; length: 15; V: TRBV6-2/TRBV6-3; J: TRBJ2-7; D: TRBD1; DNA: TGTGCCAGCAGCAGCGGACAGGTGGTAACCTACGAGCAGTACTTC; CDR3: CASSSGQVVTYEQYF
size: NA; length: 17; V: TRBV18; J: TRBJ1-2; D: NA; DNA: TGTGCCAGCTCACCACCGAGTGTCGGGCCCCTGAAATATGGCTACACCTTC; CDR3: CASSPPSVGPLKYGYTF
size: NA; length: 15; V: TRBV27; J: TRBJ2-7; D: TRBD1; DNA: TGTGCCAGCAGTTTTTCGAGTGACAGGGGACACGAGCAGTACTTC; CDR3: CASSFSSDRGHEQYF
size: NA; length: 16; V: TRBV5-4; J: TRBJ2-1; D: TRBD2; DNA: TGTGCCAGCAGCTTGTCACCGGGACTAGCGATCAATGAGCAGTTCTTC; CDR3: CASSLSPGLAINEQFF
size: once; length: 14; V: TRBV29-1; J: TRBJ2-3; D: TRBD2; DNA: TGCAGCGTTGCGACTAGCGGGAGCACAGATACGCAGTATTTT; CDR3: CSVATSGSTDTQYF
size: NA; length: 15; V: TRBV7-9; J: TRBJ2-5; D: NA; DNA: TGTGCCAGCAGCTTAAGTTCGGGAAGCCAAGAGACCCAGTACTTC; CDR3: CASSLSSGSQETQYF
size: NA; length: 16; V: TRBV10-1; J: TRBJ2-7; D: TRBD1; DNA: TGCGCCAGCAGTGGGGACAGGGGCACACCTTCCTACGAGCAGTACTTC; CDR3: CASSGDRGTPSYEQYF
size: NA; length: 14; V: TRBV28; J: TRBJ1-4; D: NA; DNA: TGTGCCAGCAGTCAGGTCGCTTCTAATGAAAAACTGTTTTTT; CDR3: CASSQVASNEKLFF
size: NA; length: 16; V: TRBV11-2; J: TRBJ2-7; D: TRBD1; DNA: TGTGCCAGCAGCTTAGTTCTGGGACAGGGGGCCTACGAGCAGTACTTC; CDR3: CASSLVLGQGAYEQYF
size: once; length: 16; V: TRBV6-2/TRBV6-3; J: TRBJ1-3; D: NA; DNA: TGTGCCAGCAGTTACTCGGGTCGGCGGCGGGGAAACACCATATATTTT; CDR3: CASSYSGRRRGNTIYF
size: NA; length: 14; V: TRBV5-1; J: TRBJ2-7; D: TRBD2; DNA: TGCGCCAGCAGCAATAGCGGGAACTTCTACGAGCAGTACTTC; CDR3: CASSNSGNFYEQYF
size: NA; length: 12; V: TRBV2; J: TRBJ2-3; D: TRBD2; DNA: TGTGCCAGCAGCGGAGAGACTAGCATAGGACTTTTT; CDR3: CASSGETSIGLF
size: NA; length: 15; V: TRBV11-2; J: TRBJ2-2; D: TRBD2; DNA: TGTGCCACGAGCGCGGGGGTTTTATCCGCCGGGGAGCTGTTTTTT; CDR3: CATSAGVLSAGELFF
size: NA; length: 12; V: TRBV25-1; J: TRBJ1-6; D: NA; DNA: TGTGCCAGCAGTGGATTCGCCTCACCCCTCCACTTT; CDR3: CASSGFASPLHF
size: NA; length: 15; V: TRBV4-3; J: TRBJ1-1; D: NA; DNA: TGCGCCAGCAGCCAAGACCCCGGAGGGAACACTGAAGCTTTCTTT; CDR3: CASSQDPGGNTEAFF
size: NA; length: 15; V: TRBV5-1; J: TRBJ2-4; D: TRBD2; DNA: TGCGCCAGCAGCTTGCCTCCGGGAGGCCAAAACATTCAGTACTTC; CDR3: CASSLPPGGQNIQYF
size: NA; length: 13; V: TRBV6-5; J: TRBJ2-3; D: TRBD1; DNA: TGTGCCAGCACCCGGACAGGGACAGATACGCAGTATTTT; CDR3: CASTRTGTDTQYF
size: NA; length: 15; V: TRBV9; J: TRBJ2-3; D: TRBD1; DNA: TGTGCCAGCAGCGCCCGACAGGGGACGACGGATACGCAGTATTTT; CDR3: CASSARQGTTDTQYF
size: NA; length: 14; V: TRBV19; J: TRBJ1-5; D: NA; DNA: TGTGCCAGTAGGAGTTTTAATAGCAATCAGCCCCAGCATTTT; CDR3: CASRSFNSNQPQHF
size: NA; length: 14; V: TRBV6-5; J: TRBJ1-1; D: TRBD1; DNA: TGTGCCAGCAGTCTCCGACAGGGGAACACTGAAGCTTTCTTT; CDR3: CASSLRQGNTEAFF
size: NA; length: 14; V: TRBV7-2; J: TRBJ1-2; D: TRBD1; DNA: TGTGCCAGCAGCTTAGATAGGACAGGGAGCGGCTACACCTTC; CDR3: CASSLDRTGSGYTF
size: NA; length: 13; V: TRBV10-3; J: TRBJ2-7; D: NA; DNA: TGTGCCATCAGTGAGTGGCAAGATTACGAGCAGTACTTC; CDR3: CAISEWQDYEQYF
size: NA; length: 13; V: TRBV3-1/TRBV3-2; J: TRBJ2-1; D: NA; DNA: TGTGCCAGCAGCCAAGATCTTCGCAATGAGCAGTTCTTC; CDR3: CASSQDLRNEQFF
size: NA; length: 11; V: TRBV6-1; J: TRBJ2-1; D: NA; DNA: TGTGCCAGCAGCCCCAGCAATGAGCAGTTCTTC; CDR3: CASSPSNEQFF
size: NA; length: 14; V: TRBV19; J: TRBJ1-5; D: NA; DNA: TGTGCCAGTAGTATAAACGGGCTCAATCAGCCCCAGCATTTT; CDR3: CASSINGLNQPQHF
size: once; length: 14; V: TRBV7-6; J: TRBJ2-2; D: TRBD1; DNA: TGTGCCAGCCAGGGGACAGCGAACACCGGGGAGCTGTTTTTT; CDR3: CASQGTANTGELFF
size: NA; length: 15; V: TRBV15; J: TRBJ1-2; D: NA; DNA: TGTGCCACCAGCAGAGACCCGACGGTCCTCTATGGCTACACCTTC; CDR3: CATSRDPTVLYGYTF
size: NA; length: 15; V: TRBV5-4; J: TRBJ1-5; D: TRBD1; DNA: TGTGCCAGCAGCTTGGAGGGACAGGGGAATCAGCCCCAGCATTTT; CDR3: CASSLEGQGNQPQHF
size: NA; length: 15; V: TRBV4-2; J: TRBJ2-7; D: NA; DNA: TGTGCCAGCAGCCCTGGGGCAGGGTACTCCTACGAGCAGTACTTC; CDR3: CASSPGAGYSYEQYF
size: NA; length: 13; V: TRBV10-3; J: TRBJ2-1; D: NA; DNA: TGTGCCATCAGTGAGACGGAGACGGGTGAGCAGTTCTTC; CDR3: CAISETETGEQFF
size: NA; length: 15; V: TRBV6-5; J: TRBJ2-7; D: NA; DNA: TGTGCCAGCAGTTACGGCCGTGCCTTGGTCTCCGAGCAGTACTTC; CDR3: CASSYGRALVSEQYF